Shown below are 8 T cell receptor beta chains from a single sample sequenced in a study of T cell responses to AZD1222 COVID-19 vaccine. The data were produced by immunoSEQ multiplex PCR, yet TCRdb's version contains in-frame clones alone and is incomplete. This table has approximately 140,000 clones, about 93% appearing once. The specimen comprised peripheral blood, sampled on day 0 of MenACWY control vaccination. The receptor set was obtained from an adult in good health.

The chain carries TRBV6-5 and TRBJ2-6; a possible D gene is TRBD2 (6 bases). Germline loops: CDR1 MNHEY, CDR2 SVGAGI. The CDR3 extends over 15 amino acids. Trimming shortened V by 8 bases and J by 0 bases, and 11 bases separated the two germline ends. The CDR3 bases are TGTGCCAGCCGCCAGGGAGGCTCTGGGGCCAACGTCCTGACTTTC. This gives the protein CASRQGGSGANVLTF.

This clone was counted a single time. V gene TRBV27 combines with J gene TRBJ1-2, with TRBD1 identical over 9 bases. This CDR3 is built from 16 residues. V shed 5 bases and J 6 bases; nucleotides not matched to a gene: 13. Germline CDR1 and CDR2: MNHEY and SMNVEV (reference sequence). The CDR3, as DNA: TGTGCCAGCAGTCTATTCCCGGGACAGGGAATTAATGGCTACACCTTC. It translates to CASSLFPGQGINGYTF.

The chain joins TRBV7-9 to TRBJ2-7; 9 nucleotides line up with TRBD2. Germline lookup yields CDR1 SEHNR and CDR2 FQNEAQ (reference sequence). The V and J ends lost 5 bases and 6 bases, in that order; junction bases with no gene match: 14. The CDR3 is 16 amino acids. In DNA form, the CDR3 reads TGTGCCAGCAGCCTCACAGGCGGGAGGGCCGAAGGCGAGCAGTACTTC. It encodes CASSLTGGRAEGEQYF.

This chain links TRBV6-2 or TRBV6-3 with TRBJ2-3; no reliable D call. V lost 6 bases to trimming and J lost 0 bases, with 16 bases between them. The CDR3 has 16 amino acids. CDR1 is MNHEY, CDR2 SVGEGT, per germline. DNA for the CDR3: TGTGCCAGCAGCCGCTCTCCGGCGTCTAGCACAGATACGCAGTATTTT. Amino acid sequence: CASSRSPASSTDTQYF.

The chain uses TRBV11-3 and TRBJ2-1, with D possibly TRBD1 on 5 matching bases. The germline V gene encodes CDR1 SGHNT and CDR2 YENEEA. V lost 3 bases, J lost 5 bases, and 8 bases lay in between. There are 13 residues in the CDR3. CDR3 sequence reads: CASSLTDDNEQFF. The CDR3 bases are TGTGCCAGCAGCTTGACAGATGACAATGAGCAGTTCTTC.

The rearrangement uses TRBV19 and TRBJ1-5, with a tentative D call TRBD1 (6 bases). Trimming shortened V by 4 bases and J by 2 bases, and 18 bases separated the two germline ends. Per germline, CDR1 LNHDA and CDR2 SQIVND (reference sequence). The CDR3 runs 17 residues. The CDR3 nucleotides are TGTGCCAGTAGTAAGGGGGAACGGCACTTAGGCAATCAGCCCCAGCATTTT. Encoded protein: CASSKGERHLGNQPQHF.

This chain links TRBV5-1 with TRBJ1-6; D gene ambiguous. With 1 base removed from V and 5 bases from J, the gap between germline ends came to 7 bases. The CDR3 has 14 amino acids. Germline V lookup: CDR1 SGHRS, CDR2 YFSETQ. The CDR3: CASSLMQDNSPLHF. The CDR3 DNA reads as TGCGCCAGCAGCTTGATGCAGGATAATTCACCCCTCCACTTT.

The chain is built from TRBV10-2 and TRBJ2-1; TRBD1 or TRBD2 may be the D gene (6 bases each). Trimming removed 10 bases from V and 10 bases from J, with 29 bases in between. This CDR3 comprises 16 residues. Germline CDR1 and CDR2: WSHSY and SAAADI. This chain's CDR3 is CAILRGPISRPVEQFF. CDR3 sequence (DNA): TGCGCCATCCTACGGGGGCCTATTTCCCGACCGGTCGAGCAGTTCTTC.